Listed below are T cell receptor beta chains from one sample, sequenced in a study of blood T cell repertoires in COVID-19. Measured with immunoSEQ multiplex PCR; TCRdb has only the in-frame clones, and not every one. The data contain 150,000 to 200,000 clones, 84% of them singletons. The sample comprised peripheral blood. These receptor sequences come from a man between 18 and 35 years old with active or convalescent COVID-19. Each CDR3 is given with its conserved first and last residue. Fields, in order: CDR3 protein, CDR3 DNA, J gene, V gene, D gene, clone size. A D gene is named only where the DNA matches it firmly. Some rows mark clone size as missing; the rest say once, few, many or name a class of expanded clone.

CDR3: CASSEREDTQYF
DNA: TGTGCCAGCAGCGAGAGGGAAGATACGCAGTATTTT
J: TRBJ2-3
V: TRBV9
D: .
size: once

CDR3: CASSLSRTAPGELFF
DNA: TGTGCCAGCAGCTTATCCCGAACAGCCCCCGGGGAGCTGTTTTTT
J: TRBJ2-2
V: TRBV11-2
D: .
size: .

CDR3: CASSAGYSYGYTF
DNA: TGTGCCAGCAGTGCCGGGTATTCCTATGGCTACACCTTC
J: TRBJ1-2
V: TRBV2
D: .
size: .

CDR3: CASSLSTWAGGPYEQYF
DNA: TGTGCCAGCAGCTTATCCACTTGGGCGGGAGGGCCCTACGAGCAGTACTTC
J: TRBJ2-7
V: TRBV7-6
D: TRBD2
size: .

CDR3: CATSRDLGTGQETQYF
DNA: TGTGCCACCAGCAGAGACCTTGGGACAGGGCAAGAGACCCAGTACTTC
J: TRBJ2-5
V: TRBV15
D: TRBD1
size: .

CDR3: CASSPYRDQPQHF
DNA: TGTGCCAGCAGCCCTTACAGGGATCAGCCCCAGCATTTT
J: TRBJ1-5
V: TRBV13
D: .
size: .

CDR3: CASSLKTGELYGYTF
DNA: TGTGCCAGCAGCCTAAAGACAGGGGAGCTCTATGGCTACACCTTC
J: TRBJ1-2
V: TRBV7-9
D: TRBD1
size: .

CDR3: CASSDMGGRTKNIQYF
DNA: TGTGCCAGCAGTGATATGGGGGGGCGAACCAAAAACATTCAGTACTTC
J: TRBJ2-4
V: TRBV6-1
D: .
size: once

CDR3: CASSESASGDGDTQYF
DNA: TGCGCCAGCAGTGAGTCGGCTAGCGGGGATGGTGATACGCAGTATTTT
J: TRBJ2-3
V: TRBV10-1
D: TRBD2
size: .

CDR3: CASSPDVGAETQYF
DNA: TGTGCCAGCAGCCCAGACGTGGGGGCGGAGACCCAGTACTTC
J: TRBJ2-5
V: TRBV7-3
D: .
size: .

CDR3: CASSMTGRDSNQPQHF
DNA: TGTGCCAGCAGCATGACAGGTCGGGATAGCAATCAGCCCCAGCATTTT
J: TRBJ1-5
V: TRBV11-3
D: .
size: .

CDR3: CASSLGTLAQETQYF
DNA: TGTGCCAGCAGCTTAGGGACACTCGCCCAAGAGACCCAGTACTTC
J: TRBJ2-5
V: TRBV7-6
D: .
size: .

CDR3: CASSPPVLTYEQYF
DNA: TGTGCCAGCTCACCCCCGGTGTTAACCTACGAGCAGTACTTC
J: TRBJ2-7
V: TRBV18
D: .
size: .

CDR3: CASSLVPGGPYQETQYF
DNA: TGTGCCAGCAGCTTGGTGCCAGGGGGCCCGTACCAAGAGACCCAGTACTTC
J: TRBJ2-5
V: TRBV5-4
D: TRBD1
size: once

CDR3: CASRPTGGRDEKLFF
DNA: TGTGCCAGCAGACCCACAGGGGGAAGGGATGAAAAACTGTTTTTT
J: TRBJ1-4
V: TRBV13
D: TRBD1
size: .

CDR3: CASSLPIRKITDSNQPQHF
DNA: TGTGCCAGCAGCTTGCCGATCAGAAAAATAACCGATAGCAATCAGCCCCAGCATTTT
J: TRBJ1-5
V: TRBV5-8
D: .
size: .

CDR3: CASSLGTSGSQETQYF
DNA: TGTGCCAGCAGCTTAGGGACTAGTGGCTCCCAAGAGACCCAGTACTTC
J: TRBJ2-5
V: TRBV11-2
D: TRBD2
size: .

CDR3: CASSPDRVEGGYTF
DNA: TGTGCCAGCTCACCGGACAGGGTAGAGGGTGGCTACACCTTC
J: TRBJ1-2
V: TRBV18
D: TRBD1
size: .

CDR3: CATSRDAQGLETQYF
DNA: TGTGCCACCAGCAGAGATGCACAGGGGTTGGAGACCCAGTACTTC
J: TRBJ2-5
V: TRBV15
D: TRBD1
size: .

CDR3: CASSEEGTREGLTQYF
DNA: TGTGCCAGCAGTGAAGAGGGGACAAGGGAGGGTCTGACCCAGTACTTC
J: TRBJ2-5
V: TRBV6-1
D: .
size: .